The subject of this entry is one TCR beta chain. This clone has only one observation. Its antigen remains undetermined. As the CDR3 is not closed by the conserved phenylalanine or tryptophan, this likely results from a read error. The sample is drawn from a study of tumor-infiltrating lymphocytes in localized non-small cell lung cancer (dated by TCRdb to the early 2020s). In terms of the full investigation: Patients whose samples were collected after neoadjuvant chemotherapy, as well as both smokers and never-smokers and several histologies, were included in the cohort. From each patient came resected tumor tissue plus uninvolved lung tissue from that same patient, and the uninvolved lung tissue was described as non-adjacent to the tumor. The same patients underwent several integrated assays, with TCR sequencing performed together with flow cytometry, multiplex immunofluorescence, RNA-seq, exome sequencing and proteomics. In total, the ICON cohort was made up of 150 or so surgical patients who had localized non-small cell lung cancer and whose tumors were resected. A total of 55 or so patients were included in the paired tumor versus uninvolved lung comparison of immunoSEQ T-cell fraction.

What the study reported, not specific to this receptor: In line with immunofluorescence CD3 counts, TCRbeta sequencing supported higher T cell infiltration in tumors compared with uninvolved lung tissue. Assay coverage differed among patients according to how much tissue was available, so only a subset of the cohort had TCR sequencing. The TCR-derived T-cell fraction showed no difference between the flow cytometry-defined immunotypes IM1 (good prognosis) and IM2 (poor prognosis). Different pieces of the same tissue were used for different assays, so technical variation could not be separated from intratumor heterogeneity.

The trim is 3 bases for V and 5 bases for J, with a gap of 14 bases between the germline ends. According to the germline V gene, CDR1 reads SQVTM and CDR2 reads ANQGSEA. The CDR3 extends over 13 residues, inclusive of both ends. The retained sequence is limited to the CDR3, 39 bases, with the frame set at the first base. Patient enrollment in ICON started in early 2016, and the final patient was enrolled in September 2018. From a subcohort of 76 patients, fresh tumor and matched uninvolved tissue were collected for in-depth immune analyses, including TCR sequencing. TCR sequencing was performed on DNA isolated from bulk tissue, without cell sorting. The T-cell fraction in tumor and uninvolved lung tissue was provided by TCR sequencing with the immunoSEQ assay. For the original study's pipeline: For survival analysis, patients were split into high (upper tertile) and low (lower two tertiles) T-cell fraction groups and compared by log-rank test. A signed-rank test was used to test differences in T-cell fraction between paired tumor and uninvolved lung samples. TCRdb stores this immuneACCESS table with in-frame sequences only. Part of the clones is absent; in the studies checked, under half of the shortfall reflects unresolved V genes, and no reason is known for the rest. From that table come the V and J calls and clone size; the DNA was used to work out D and trimming. The sample table lists roughly 13,000 clones, less than 75% of them with a count of one. The ten largest make up roughly 23% of the sample.

The receptor was isolated from a human donor with non-small cell lung cancer. Here the chain combines TRBV29-1 and TRBJ2-7; the D gene cannot be named for sure. The sequenced material came from uninvolved lung tissue not adjacent to the tumor. The nucleotide sequence is given as TGCAGCGTTGAGGAGCCGAATTCCAACGAGCAGTACCTC. This translates into CSVEEPNSNEQYL.